The 18 T cell receptor beta chains reported below all come from one sample, sequenced in a study of identical twins. TCRdb processed the 5' RACE reads anew with MiXCR; each CDR3 protein has one entry. The repertoire holds about 490,000 distinct CDR3 sequences, with approximately 14% as singletons. The same specimen was also included in a second study, on yellow fever vaccine responses in identical twins.

The material sequenced was CD4+ T cells sorted from blood. The receptor source for this set is a woman aged 18-29 years in good health.

The chain is built from TRBV12-3 or TRBV12-4 and TRBJ2-5, with 13 bases identical to TRBD2. CDR3 size: 13 residues. The V segment lost 3 bases and the J segment 14 bases; nucleotides outside the gene matches: 6. The CDR3 sequence is CASSLTSGGTGYF. DNA for the CDR3: TGTGCCAGCAGTTTGACTAGCGGGGGGACTGGATACTTC.

J is TRBJ2-1 and V is TRBV20-1, with 8 bases fitting TRBD2. Trimming cost V 3 bases and J 6 bases; bases outside gene matches: 1. This CDR3 is 12 amino acids long. CDR1 is DFQATT and CDR2 is SNEGSKA in the germline V gene (reference sequence). The CDR3 region has the DNA TGCAGTGCTAGCGGGGGGGCCAATGAGCAGTTCTTC. This encodes CSASGGANEQFF.

There are a few counts of this clonotype. The V and J genes are TRBV19 and TRBJ1-1; unclear D gene. Germline V lookup: CDR1 LNHDA, CDR2 SQIVND (reference sequence). CDR3 length: 14 amino acids. With 3 bases removed from V and 1 base from J, the gap between germline ends came to 9 bases. The CDR3, as DNA: TGTGCCAGTAGTATCAAGGCAGGGAACACTGAAGCTTTCTTT. This sequence encodes CASSIKAGNTEAFF.

This chain links TRBV4-1 with TRBJ2-7; perhaps TRBD2 as D (6 bases). V was trimmed by 1 base and J by 2 bases, leaving 15 bases between them. The CDR3 covers 16 residues. Germline V lookup: CDR1 MGHRA, CDR2 YSYEKL. The CDR3 DNA reads as TGCGCCAGCAGCCAAGGGGGCGCGCGGGGCGCCTACGAGCAGTACTTC. Its protein product is CASSQGGARGAYEQYF.

The sample holds a few counts of this clonotype. The chain employs TRBV6-1 and TRBJ2-1; possibly TRBD1 or TRBD2 for D (5 bases each). From germline, CDR1 is MNHNS and CDR2 SASEGT. There are 13 residues in the CDR3. Trimming pared 4 bases from V and 5 bases from J, leaving 9 bases between. CDR3 DNA sequence: TGTGCCAGCAGTGCCGGGGCCGACAATGAGCAGTTCTTC. Protein product: CASSAGADNEQFF.

This clonotype was counted only a few times. The chain links TRBV19 to TRBJ2-7, with 9 bases matching TRBD1. CDR3 length equals 16 residues. Germline CDR1 is LNHDA and CDR2 is SQIVND (reference sequence). The ends lost 4 bases at V and 3 bases at J; junction bases unmatched: 10. The CDR3 reads CASSRIYGTGNYEQYF. The CDR3 DNA sequence: TGTGCCAGTAGTAGAATATACGGGACAGGGAACTACGAGCAGTACTTC. The full variable domain, completed using reference TRBV19 and TRBJ2-7, is DGGITQSPKYLFRKEGQNVTLSCEQNLNHDAMYWYRQDPGQGLRLIYYSQIVNDFQKGDIAEGYSVSREKKESFPLTVTSAQKNPTAFYLCASSRIYGTGNYEQYFGPGTRLTVT.

CDR3 sequence: CASSATSGGLSSYEQYV. The CDR3, as DNA: TGTGCCAGCAGCGCGACTAGCGGGGGTTTGAGCTCCTACGAGCAGTACGTC. The J gene is TRBJ2-7, the V gene TRBV5-5; 12 positions match TRBD2. V lost 4 bases, J lost 0 bases, and 8 bases stayed unmatched. The CDR3 runs 17 residues. Germline V gene sequence: CDR1 SGHKS, CDR2 YYEKEE (reference sequence).

This chain connects TRBV6-5 to TRBJ1-1, with TRBD1 as a possible D gene (5 bases). The CDR3 length is 14 residues. V dropped 3 bases and J dropped 5 bases, with 13 bases sitting between them. Germline V gives CDR1 MNHEY, CDR2 SVGAGI. The CDR3 protein is CASSYMGEGTEAFF. The DNA for the CDR3 is TGTGCCAGCAGTTATATGGGGGAGGGTACTGAAGCTTTCTTT.

The V and J genes are TRBV2 and TRBJ2-2; 13 bases match TRBD2. Germline lookup yields CDR1 SNHLY and CDR2 FYNNEI. V lost 8 bases, J lost 4 bases, and 16 bases stayed unmatched. This CDR3 is built from 19 residues. CDR3 sequence reads: CASGLLLAGGPSGTGELFF. CDR3 bases: TGTGCCAGCGGACTGTTACTAGCGGGAGGGCCCTCAGGCACCGGGGAGCTGTTTTTT.

This rearrangement joins TRBV7-9 to TRBJ2-7; possibly TRBD2 for D (6 bases). Germline loops: CDR1 SEHNR, CDR2 FQNEAQ (reference sequence). The CDR3 totals 15 residues. Trimming shortened V by 5 bases and J by 2 bases, and 16 bases separated the two germline ends. The DNA for the CDR3 is TGTGCCAGCAGCCCCGGGATAGCGGACCCCTACGAGCAGTACTTC. Amino acids: CASSPGIADPYEQYF.

This clonotype was recorded a few times. This sequence joins TRBV20-1 and TRBJ1-2; the match to TRBD1 covers 7 bases. Germline-derived CDR1 and CDR2 are DFQATT and SNEGSKA (reference sequence). The J segment lost 4 bases and the V segment lost 0 bases, leaving 5 bases of the junction unmatched. The CDR3 has 14 amino acids. CDR3 sequence reads: CSARDVPGGYGYTF. The DNA of the CDR3 is TGCAGTGCTAGAGATGTCCCAGGGGGCTATGGCTACACCTTC.

The chain links TRBV4-2 to TRBJ2-7, with 9 bases aligning to TRBD2. V lost 0 bases and J lost 2; bases outside the gene matches: 8. CDR3 size: 17 residues. Germline-derived CDR1 and CDR2 are LGHNA and YNFKEQ. The CDR3 here is CASSQDRRTSATYEQYF. In nucleotides, the CDR3 is TGTGCCAGCAGCCAAGATCGCCGGACTAGCGCTACCTACGAGCAGTACTTC.

The table lists this clonotype with a few counts. The chain recombines TRBV28 with TRBJ2-7, with D perhaps matching TRBD2 (6 bases). Germline loops: CDR1 MDHEN, CDR2 SYDVKM. The CDR3 consists of 15 residues. V gave up 5 bases and J gave up 2 bases, with 16 bases separating them. CDR3 sequence: CASSPWDWTPYEQYF. CDR3 coding DNA: TGTGCCAGCAGTCCCTGGGACTGGACACCCTACGAGCAGTACTTC.

This clonotype turned up a few times. The rearrangement links TRBV10-3 to TRBJ2-6; weak D call: TRBD2 (5 bases). The CDR3 spans 15 residues. CDR1 is ENHRY and CDR2 is SYGVKD in the germline V gene. The CDR3 DNA is TGTGCTTCTTGGAGCGGTAACTCTGGGGCCAACGTCCTGACTTTC. This encodes CASWSGNSGANVLTF.

The gene calls are TRBV20-1 and TRBJ2-5; D not resolved. Trimming took 5 bases from V and 5 from J, leaving 18 bases between them. The CDR3 loop spans 14 amino acids. Per the germline V gene, CDR1 is DFQATT and CDR2 is SNEGSKA (reference sequence). The CDR3 spells CSAPSGSFRETQYF. CDR3 nucleotides: TGCAGTGCTCCGTCAGGCAGCTTCAGGGAGACCCAGTACTTC.

CDR3 in amino acids: CASSPSQGIFYEQYF. CDR3 DNA sequence: TGTGCCAGCAGCCCAAGCCAGGGCATCTTCTACGAGCAGTACTTC. V is TRBV3-1 and J is TRBJ2-7; D may be TRBD1 (5 bases). The germline V gene has CDR1 LGHDT and CDR2 YNNKEL (reference sequence). The CDR3 runs 15 residues. V was trimmed by 4 bases and J by 3 bases, leaving 16 bases between them.

In its sample, this clonotype was seen a few times. V gene TRBV24-1 combines with J gene TRBJ2-3; 8 bases fit TRBD1. CDR3 length equals 14 residues. Germline V lookup: CDR1 KGHDR, CDR2 SFDVKD. V lost 1 base to trimming and J lost 10 bases; unmatched junction nucleotides: 6. This CDR3 is CATSDFQTGAPQYF. CDR3 nucleotides: TGTGCCACCAGTGATTTCCAGACAGGGGCGCCGCAGTATTTT.

This chain joins TRBV12-3 or TRBV12-4 and TRBJ1-3; D is unclear. The CDR3 sequence is 14 residues long. Trimming removed 2 bases from V and 2 bases from J, with 7 bases in between. CDR3 region: CASSLLTTGNTIYF. Written as DNA, the CDR3 is TGTGCCAGCAGTTTATTGACAACTGGAAACACCATATATTTT.